These T cell receptor beta chains were read from a single sample in a study of monozygotic twins with cystic fibrosis. Only in-frame clones appear in the TCRdb table, and some are missing; sequencing was by immunoSEQ multiplex PCR. Here the sample spans around 35,000 clones, 84% being singletons. Sequencing was performed on blood. The receptors originated from a girl between 2 and 10 years old with cystic fibrosis. Both conserved end residues are trimmed from each CDR3.

len: 14; j_gene: TRBJ2-7; v_gene: TRBV11-3; CDR3aa: ASSLDGSGGAYEQY
len: 13; j_gene: TRBJ1-1; v_gene: TRBV27; CDR3aa: ASSLSRQGRSEAF
len: 14; j_gene: TRBJ1-4; v_gene: TRBV7-9; CDR3aa: ASSQGQGGSNEKLF
len: 13; j_gene: TRBJ1-6; v_gene: TRBV7-2; CDR3aa: ASSSTGLENSPLH
len: 14; j_gene: TRBJ2-3; v_gene: TRBV18; CDR3aa: ASSPPTGGSTDTQY
len: 12; j_gene: TRBJ2-7; v_gene: TRBV5-1; CDR3aa: ASTLTGERYEQY
len: 8; j_gene: TRBJ1-2; v_gene: TRBV6-6; CDR3aa: ASSENGYT
len: 14; j_gene: TRBJ2-1; v_gene: TRBV15; CDR3aa: ATSTESGTVANEQF
len: 11; j_gene: TRBJ1-1; v_gene: TRBV29-1; CDR3aa: SVVVMGNTEAF
len: 11; j_gene: NA; v_gene: TRBV18; CDR3aa: ASSADGSYEQY
len: 12; j_gene: TRBJ2-3; v_gene: TRBV5-1; CDR3aa: ASSPGFSTDTQY
len: 10; j_gene: TRBJ2-1; v_gene: TRBV7-9; CDR3aa: ASSWSGNEQF
len: 14; j_gene: TRBJ2-1; v_gene: TRBV27; CDR3aa: ASSLGLAGGQNEQF
len: 12; j_gene: TRBJ2-7; v_gene: TRBV7-9; CDR3aa: ASSRSGSSGEQY
len: 12; j_gene: TRBJ1-6; v_gene: TRBV5-6; CDR3aa: ASSYGTRGSPLH
len: 13; j_gene: TRBJ1-1; v_gene: TRBV5-4; CDR3aa: ASSLRGRVSPEAF
len: 12; j_gene: TRBJ2-3; v_gene: TRBV15; CDR3aa: ATQGAGSTDTQY
len: 12; j_gene: TRBJ2-3; v_gene: TRBV2; CDR3aa: ASSEGRGGGTQY
len: 13; j_gene: TRBJ1-4; v_gene: TRBV5-1; CDR3aa: ASSPAPGRIEKLF
len: 13; j_gene: TRBJ2-7; v_gene: TRBV6-5; CDR3aa: ASSYSTQGADEQY
len: 13; j_gene: TRBJ1-2; v_gene: TRBV5-4; CDR3aa: ASSLARQGNYGYT
len: 13; j_gene: TRBJ1-1; v_gene: TRBV6-1; CDR3aa: ASSDPRDRGMRAF
len: 13; j_gene: TRBJ1-6; v_gene: TRBV5-1; CDR3aa: ASRFRDSYNSPLH
len: 12; j_gene: TRBJ2-1; v_gene: TRBV19; CDR3aa: ASRLAGGPNEQF
len: 11; j_gene: TRBJ1-5; v_gene: TRBV7-9; CDR3aa: ASSPSSPQPQH
len: 13; j_gene: TRBJ2-1; v_gene: TRBV4-1; CDR3aa: ASSLRGTGYNEQF
len: 10; j_gene: TRBJ2-4; v_gene: TRBV19; CDR3aa: ATRTQGHIQY